Listed here are 16 T cell receptor beta chains from one sample, sequenced in a study of T cell responses to AZD1222 COVID-19 vaccine. Produced via immunoSEQ multiplex PCR; TCRdb's table is partial and in-frame only. The repertoire holds 60,000 to 75,000 clones, with approximately 90% as singletons. Here the sequenced sample was peripheral blood, taken 28 days after the second AZD1222 dose. The receptors were sampled from an adult who received the AZD1222 COVID-19 vaccine.

The rearrangement joins TRBV2 to TRBJ1-2; no clear D gene. CDR1 is SNHLY and CDR2 is FYNNEI in the germline V gene. The length of the CDR3 is 12 residues. V gave up 7 bases and J gave up 8 bases, with 14 bases separating them. In DNA, the CDR3 is TGTGCCAGCAAGGCCGACCTCGGAGGCTACACCTTC. Protein product: CASKADLGGYTF.

This chain uses TRBV25-1 with TRBJ2-5; either TRBD1 or TRBD2 may fit D (5 bases each). CDR1 MGHDK and CDR2 SYGVNS come from the germline V gene. CDR3 size: 13 residues. The germline V and J ends were trimmed by 2 bases and 4 bases, with 8 bases remaining between them. The CDR3 DNA reads TGTGCCAGCAGTGAACGGGGACGAGAGACCCAGTACTTC. Translating gives CASSERGRETQYF.

CDR3 DNA: TGTGCCAGCAGTTACGAAGGGGCGGGTGGCCGCAATGAGCAGTTCTTC. It specifies CASSYEGAGGRNEQFF. This rearrangement joins TRBV6-5 to TRBJ2-1; possibly TRBD1 or TRBD2 for D (5 bases each). CDR1 MNHEY and CDR2 SVGAGI come from the germline V gene. V lost 2 bases and J 6 bases, leaving 17 bases between the germline ends. The CDR3 totals 16 residues.

This clone was seen just once. The rearrangement joins TRBV7-8 to TRBJ1-6; maybe TRBD1 (5 bases). The CDR3 loop spans 15 amino acids. The germline gives CDR1 SGHVS, CDR2 FQNEAQ. V lost 3 bases and J lost 11, with 17 bases in between. CDR3 nucleotide sequence: TGTGCCAGCAGCTTTGGCCAGGGAAGTGCGGCACCCCTCCACTTT. Its translation: CASSFGQGSAAPLHF.

The chain recombines TRBV5-4 with TRBJ1-1; 7 nucleotides align to TRBD1. CDR3 length equals 14 residues. The V gene end was trimmed by 4 bases and the J gene end by 2 bases; junction bases not matched to a gene: 5. Germline loops: CDR1 SGHNT, CDR2 YYREEE (reference sequence). CDR3: CASSAGQANTEAFF. CDR3 DNA: TGTGCCAGCAGCGCTGGACAGGCCAACACTGAAGCTTTCTTT.

The chain employs TRBV18 and TRBJ2-7, with D unresolved. Trimming left V 3 bases short and J 2 bases short, with 8 bases between. This CDR3 region has 13 residues. CDR1 KGHSH and CDR2 LQKENI come from the germline V gene. The CDR3 loop is CASSPTPAYEQYF. The CDR3 nucleotides are TGTGCCAGCTCACCCACCCCGGCCTACGAGCAGTACTTC.

The rearrangement joins TRBV4-3 to TRBJ1-1; 7 positions match TRBD1. The CDR3 spans 13 residues. Germline CDR1 reads LGHNA; CDR2 reads YSLEER. V dropped 7 bases and J dropped 3; count of bases not matched to a gene: 5. CDR3 DNA sequence: TGCGCCAGCACGACAGGGCGGGACACTGAAGCTTTCTTT. Its protein product is CASTTGRDTEAFF.

The V gene is TRBV29-1, the J gene TRBJ1-1; 7 bases fit TRBD1. The V gene end was trimmed by 6 bases and the J gene end by 0 bases; junction bases not matched to a gene: 4. Germline CDR1 is SQVTM and CDR2 is ANQGSEA. This CDR3 region has 13 residues. The CDR3 loop is CSVKDRMNTEAFF. In DNA, the CDR3 is TGCAGCGTCAAGGACAGGATGAACACTGAAGCTTTCTTT.

This chain connects TRBV27 to TRBJ1-3; a weak D match, TRBD1 (5 bases). This CDR3 contains 14 residues. V was cut by 4 bases and J by 5 bases, with 12 bases left in between. Per the germline V gene, CDR1 is MNHEY and CDR2 is SMNVEV (reference sequence). In nucleotides, the CDR3 is TGTGCCAGCAGTTCAGGGTCGAGTCGAAACACCATATATTTT. Translating it yields CASSSGSSRNTIYF.

The chain is built from TRBV30 and TRBJ2-2; no clear D. V was shortened by 2 bases and J by 5 bases, with 9 bases between the two germline ends. The CDR3 runs 13 residues. Germline-derived CDR1 and CDR2 are GTSNPN and SVGIG (reference sequence). CDR3 region: CAWSLKGTGELFF. The CDR3 DNA is TGTGCCTGGAGTCTTAAGGGAACCGGGGAGCTGTTTTTT.

The chain combines TRBV6-2 or TRBV6-3 with TRBJ2-1; D ambiguous. CDR1 MNHEY and CDR2 SVGEGT come from the germline V gene. CDR3 length equals 12 residues. Between the trimmed V and J ends, which lost 3 bases and 10 bases, there was a span of 10 bases. The CDR3 reads CASSYSDGEQFF. The CDR3 coding sequence is TGTGCCAGCAGTTATTCCGACGGAGAGCAGTTCTTC.

The rearrangement uses TRBV6-2 or TRBV6-3 and TRBJ2-7; 7 bases fit TRBD1. CDR3 length equals 19 residues. The V gene end was trimmed by 0 bases and the J gene end by 0 bases; junction bases not matched to a gene: 14. Germline V gives CDR1 MNHEY, CDR2 SVGEGT. The CDR3 loop is CASSYSIPEGQRSSYEQYF. CDR3 nucleotide sequence: TGTGCCAGCAGTTACTCCATTCCTGAGGGACAGAGGAGCTCCTACGAGCAGTACTTC.

This chain links TRBV3-1 (or the pseudogene TRBV3-2) with TRBJ2-5; possibly TRBD1 for D (7 bases). CDR3 length: 16 residues. CDR1 and CDR2 from the germline V gene are LGHDT and YNNKEL (reference sequence). The germline V and J ends were trimmed by 1 base and 2 bases, with 14 bases remaining between them. The CDR3 region has the DNA TGTGCCAGCAGCCAAGGGACGCAGGGGGGTCAAGAGACCCAGTACTTC. Amino acid sequence: CASSQGTQGGQETQYF.

J is TRBJ2-7 and V is TRBV11-2; TRBD1 might be the D (6 bases). Germline CDR1 is SGHAT and CDR2 is FQNNGV. CDR3 length: 16 amino acids. Trimming removed 8 bases from V and 4 bases from J, with 24 bases in between. CDR3 region: CASAPLYPQGFYEQYF. The CDR3 DNA reads TGTGCCAGCGCCCCCCTCTACCCACAGGGCTTTTACGAGCAGTACTTC.

The chain has TRBV7-8 and TRBJ2-4; the D is unclear. Trimming cost V 1 base and J 4 bases, with 8 bases left between them. Germline values: CDR1 SGHVS, CDR2 FQNEAQ. The CDR3 is made up of 14 amino acids. CDR3 loop: CASSLGVRKNIQYF. The CDR3 nucleotides read TGTGCCAGCAGCTTAGGAGTTAGGAAAAACATTCAGTACTTC.

This rearrangement joins TRBV19 to TRBJ1-2; 7 nucleotides agree with TRBD1. The germline CDR1 and CDR2 sequences are LNHDA and SQIVND (reference sequence). The CDR3 extends over 15 amino acids. Trimming at V came to 5 bases and at J to 4 bases, leaving 10 bases not matched to a gene. For the CDR3, the DNA is TGTGCCAGTAGTGAAGGGACAGCGATTCTCTATGGCTACACCTTC. It translates to CASSEGTAILYGYTF.